The clone carrying this TCR beta chain came up many times. Germline V CDR1 and CDR2: MDHEN, SYDVKM. CDR3 length: 15 amino acids. V was shortened by 0 bases and J by 4 bases, with 12 bases between the two germline ends. This sample stems from a study of early T cells in non-severe SARS-CoV-2 infection. Study background: Sequencing targeted bulk RNA from unsorted whole blood, leaving chains unpaired.

Unique molecular identifiers were attached to individual cDNA molecules. Each CDR3 protein is one row after TCRdb ran MiXCR on the 5' RACE reads. The sample yields 70,000 to 85,000 distinct CDR3 sequences, around 14% seen once. Specimen: whole blood. The origin of this receptor is an adult who was a healthcare worker with PCR-confirmed SARS-CoV-2 infection or an uninfected control (not recorded which). This chain uses TRBV28 with TRBJ1-1; D is perhaps TRBD1 (5 bases). The CDR3 sequence: CASSLWGRAGTEAFF. The CDR3 nucleotides are TGTGCCAGCAGTTTATGGGGCAGGGCGGGCACTGAAGCTTTCTTT.